Presented here are 24 T cell receptor beta chains from one specimen sequenced in a study of cytomegalovirus exposure and HLA in healthy donors. Both 60 Vbeta primers and 13 Jbeta primers went into the PCR. Libraries were prepared by immunoSEQ multiplex PCR; TCRdb keeps only in-frame clonotypes and omits some of them. The table shows about 120,000 clones, with under 85% occurring only once. Material: PBMCs. These receptors all stem from a human donor in good health.

This chain joins TRBV7-3 and TRBJ1-1; 9 bases are a match to TRBD1. CDR1 SGHTA and CDR2 FQGTGA come from the germline V gene. There are 15 residues in the CDR3. With V trimmed by 4 bases and J by 5 bases, 8 bases remained unmatched. DNA of the CDR3: TGTGCCAGCAGCTCCGCCGGGACAGGGTTGACTGAAGCTTTCTTT. Its protein is CASSSAGTGLTEAFF. Based on the CDR3 plus reference TRBV7-3 and TRBJ1-1, the full variable domain is GAGVSQTPSNKVTEKGKYVELRCDPISGHTALYWYRQSLGQGPEFLIYFQGTGAADDSGLPNDRFFAVRPEGSVSTLKIQRTERGDSAVYLCASSSAGTGLTEAFFGQGTRLTVV.

This chain links TRBV27 with TRBJ2-7; 10 bases line up with TRBD2. Trimming removed 2 bases from V and 0 bases from J; junction bases left unmatched: 1. Germline V gene data show CDR1 as MNHEY and CDR2 as SMNVEV (reference sequence). CDR3 length equals 15 residues. In DNA form, the CDR3 reads TGTGCCAGCAGTTTAATAGCGGGAGGCTCCTACGAGCAGTACTTC. As protein: CASSLIAGGSYEQYF.

Concerning this clone itself: Other DNA sequences in this sample translate to the same CDR3. The CDR3 DNA sequence: TGTGCCAGTAGTATCCAGGGCGCAACTAATGAAAAACTGTTTTTT. Translating gives CASSIQGATNEKLFF. The chain links TRBV19 to TRBJ1-4, with D maybe TRBD1 (5 bases). CDR3 length: 15 residues. V was clipped by 3 bases and J by 0 bases, with 8 bases between them. Germline CDR1 reads LNHDA; CDR2 reads SQIVND (reference sequence).

The V and J genes are TRBV28 and TRBJ1-1; D unresolved. The V gene lost 9 bases and the J gene lost 2 bases, with 22 bases spanning the gap. CDR1 and CDR2 from the germline V gene are MDHEN and SYDVKM. This CDR3 has 16 residues. The CDR3 DNA sequence: TGTGCCAGTCACGCTTCTCGTCCTGGAGGTAACACTGAAGCTTTCTTT. Protein product: CASHASRPGGNTEAFF.

The V and J genes are TRBV27 and TRBJ1-1; perhaps TRBD1 as D (5 bases). The CDR3 length is 14 residues. Germline CDR1 is MNHEY and CDR2 is SMNVEV (reference sequence). Between the trimmed V and J ends, which lost 6 bases and 0 bases, there was a span of 11 bases. CDR3 residues: CASSRQLMNTEAFF. CDR3 nucleotide sequence: TGTGCCAGCAGCCGACAGTTAATGAACACTGAAGCTTTCTTT.

This sequence joins TRBV7-3 and TRBJ2-1, with 12 positions matching TRBD2. Germline trimming cut 3 bases from V and 5 bases from J; bases unmatched to any gene: 5. The CDR3 covers 16 residues. Germline CDR1 and CDR2: SGHTA and FQGTGA. CDR3 region: CASSLSSGRADNEQFF. As DNA, the CDR3 is TGTGCCAGCAGCTTGTCTAGCGGGAGGGCCGACAATGAGCAGTTCTTC.

In its sample, this clone was seen a few times. The J gene is TRBJ2-3, the V gene TRBV19; tentative D call: TRBD2 (5 bases). V lost 6 bases, J lost 7 bases, and 11 bases lay in between. CDR3 length equals 12 residues. CDR1 and CDR2 from the germline V gene are LNHDA and SQIVND (reference sequence). CDR3 in amino acids: CASSEGLNTQYF. The CDR3 bases are TGTGCCAGTAGCGAGGGCCTTAATACGCAGTATTTT.

This chain connects TRBV5-1 to TRBJ2-6; 9 bases agree with TRBD1. The junction had 4 bases not matched to a gene; V was cut back by 4 bases and J by 2 bases. There are 16 residues in the CDR3. Germline CDR1 and CDR2: SGHRS and YFSETQ. The CDR3 DNA follows: TGCGCCAGCAGCATAACAGGGGGCGCTGGGGCCAACGTCCTGACTTTC. This encodes CASSITGGAGANVLTF.

Turning to this clone: This CDR3 is also generated by other DNA sequences in the sample. J is TRBJ2-5 and V is TRBV5-5; no definite D call. Germline V gives CDR1 SGHKS, CDR2 YYEKEE (reference sequence). V was pared by 0 bases and J by 5 bases, with 5 bases between. The CDR3 spans 12 residues. The CDR3: CASSLAGETQYF. CDR3 DNA sequence: TGTGCCAGCAGCTTGGCCGGTGAGACCCAGTACTTC.

The V gene is TRBV19, the J gene TRBJ2-2; weak D call: TRBD2 (6 bases). The CDR3 runs 16 residues. Between the trimmed V and J ends, which lost 1 base and 6 bases, there was a span of 15 bases. From germline, CDR1 is LNHDA and CDR2 SQIVND (reference sequence). The CDR3 DNA is TGTGCCAGTAGTATAGGGGGACTGAGTGGTGCCGGGGAGCTGTTTTTT. Translating gives CASSIGGLSGAGELFF.

As to this clone: Different DNA sequences within this sample yield the same CDR3. This chain joins TRBV6-6 and TRBJ2-5; a possible D gene is TRBD1 (6 bases). This CDR3 is built from 14 residues. Germline-derived CDR1 and CDR2 are MNHNY and SVGAGI (reference sequence). V gave up 6 bases and J gave up 5 bases, with 16 bases separating them. As DNA, the CDR3 is TGTGCCAGCAGCAGAAGACAGGCTGTGGAGACCCAGTACTTC. Translated, it gives CASSRRQAVETQYF.

V gene TRBV27 combines with J gene TRBJ1-2; 8 bases align to TRBD1. The germline gives CDR1 MNHEY, CDR2 SMNVEV (reference sequence). V lost 6 bases, J lost 5 bases, and 11 bases stayed unmatched. The CDR3 length is 15 residues. The CDR3 coding sequence is TGTGCCAGCAGCTCCCGGGGGACAGGCACTTATGGCTACACCTTC. Residues: CASSSRGTGTYGYTF.

The rearrangement uses TRBV7-9 and TRBJ2-7; possibly TRBD2 for D (7 bases). V lost 0 bases and J 5 bases, leaving 14 bases between the germline ends. Looked up from germline, CDR1 is SEHNR and CDR2 is FQNEAQ (reference sequence). CDR3 length: 15 amino acids. The CDR3 bases are TGTGCCAGCAGCTTAGCGGTGGGGGGGCCGGACGAGCAGTACTTC. It is translated as CASSLAVGGPDEQYF.

The V and J genes are TRBV14 and TRBJ2-7; TRBD1 agrees at 9 bases. V lost 1 base, J lost 3 bases, and 7 bases stayed unmatched. The germline CDR1 and CDR2 sequences are SGHDN and FVKESK. This CDR3 comprises 16 residues. DNA of the CDR3: TGTGCCAGCAGCCAAGGGCCCGGGACAGGGCGCTACGAGCAGTACTTC. Encoded protein: CASSQGPGTGRYEQYF.

This chain links TRBV29-1 with TRBJ2-3; 10 nucleotides agree with TRBD2. V dropped 4 bases and J dropped 0; count of bases not matched to a gene: 4. Germline lookup yields CDR1 SQVTM and CDR2 ANQGSEA. The CDR3 is 15 residues long. As DNA, the CDR3 is TGCAGCGTTGCCCAGACTAGCGGGAGCACAGATACGCAGTATTTT. Translating gives CSVAQTSGSTDTQYF.

The chain joins TRBV29-1 to TRBJ2-7; 9 bases map to TRBD2. V was pared by 7 bases and J by 4 bases, with 5 bases of the junction left unmatched. In germline, CDR1 is SQVTM, CDR2 ANQGSEA. The CDR3 covers 12 residues. CDR3 residues: CSASGNAYEQYF. CDR3 DNA: TGCAGCGCTAGCGGGAACGCTTACGAGCAGTACTTC.

The chain has TRBV10-3 and TRBJ2-7; 9 bases agree with TRBD2. Unmatched junction bases numbered 8, after V lost 7 bases and J lost 7 bases. Germline V gene sequence: CDR1 ENHRY, CDR2 SYGVKD. CDR3 length: 13 amino acids. DNA for the CDR3: TGTGCCATCACGGCGGGAGGGCCTGGAGAGCAGTACTTC. Translated, it gives CAITAGGPGEQYF.

V is TRBV29-1 and J is TRBJ1-2; D is undetermined. CDR1 is SQVTM and CDR2 is ANQGSEA in the germline V gene. Between the trimmed V and J ends, which lost 3 bases and 5 bases, there was a span of 16 bases. The CDR3 is 14 residues long. The CDR3 loop reads CSVEVEGGTYGYTF. CDR3 bases: TGCAGCGTTGAGGTAGAGGGAGGAACTTATGGCTACACCTTC. The full variable domain, in which reference TRBV29-1 and TRBJ1-2 provide the parts outside the CDR3, is SAVISQKPSRDICQRGTSLTIQCQVDSQVTMMFWYRQQPGQSLTLIATANQGSEATYESGFVIDKFPISRPNLTFSTLTVSNMSPEDSSIYLCSVEVEGGTYGYTFGSGTRLTVV.

This chain connects TRBV4-2 to TRBJ2-7; the D gene is possibly TRBD1 (5 bases). This CDR3 region has 15 residues. Germline-derived CDR1 and CDR2 are LGHNA and YNFKEQ. Trimming shortened V by 4 bases and J by 2 bases, and 15 bases separated the two germline ends. In DNA, the CDR3 is TGTGCCAGCAGCCCGGAAAGTCTAGGGGCCTACGAGCAGTACTTC. Translating it yields CASSPESLGAYEQYF.

The rearrangement joins TRBV19 to TRBJ2-7; the D is unclear. Trimming took off 2 bases at V and 4 bases at J, with 6 bases between the two ends. The CDR3 is 12 amino acids. Germline values: CDR1 LNHDA, CDR2 SQIVND (reference sequence). CDR3 coding DNA: TGTGCCAGTAGTATAACCGAGTACGAGCAGTACTTC. Amino acids: CASSITEYEQYF.

This clone was detected only a few times. The gene calls are TRBV5-4 and TRBJ2-1, with 8 bases identical to TRBD1. CDR1 SGHNT and CDR2 YYREEE come from the germline V gene (reference sequence). V dropped 5 bases and J dropped 1; count of bases not matched to a gene: 5. The length of the CDR3 is 15 residues. CDR3 amino acids: CASSYGQGSYNEQFF. The CDR3 DNA is TGTGCCAGCAGTTACGGACAGGGTTCCTACAATGAGCAGTTCTTC.

This clone has only one observation. V and J are TRBV2 and TRBJ1-2; the match to TRBD1 covers 10 bases. V lost 4 bases and J lost 8; bases outside the gene matches: 1. CDR3 length: 12 residues. CDR1 is SNHLY, CDR2 FYNNEI, per germline. The CDR3 region has the DNA TGTGCCAGCAGTGGGGACAGGGGAGGCTACACCTTC. This sequence encodes CASSGDRGGYTF.

V usage is TRBV18 and J usage is TRBJ2-7; perhaps TRBD1 as D (5 bases). This CDR3 has 13 amino acids. Trimming left V 6 bases short and J 3 bases short, with 12 bases between. Germline values: CDR1 KGHSH, CDR2 LQKENI. DNA for the CDR3: TGTGCCAGCTCTTCGGACAAATTCTACGAGCAGTACTTC. It yields the protein CASSSDKFYEQYF.

The chain carries TRBV6-5 and TRBJ1-5; tentatively, D is TRBD1 (6 bases). The CDR3 loop spans 16 amino acids. Trimming removed 1 base from V and 2 bases from J, with 12 bases in between. Germline lookup yields CDR1 MNHEY and CDR2 SVGAGI. The CDR3 reads CASSYFPRGGNQPQHF. The CDR3 DNA follows: TGTGCCAGCAGTTACTTTCCCAGGGGCGGCAATCAGCCCCAGCATTTT.